The 30 T cell receptor beta chains below were found in one sample sequenced in a study of CD8 T cells in ankylosing spondylitis. MiXCR was run by TCRdb on the 5' RACE reads, yielding one entry per CDR3 protein. The table includes about 92,000 distinct CDR3 sequences, just under 9% detected once. Material: blood, either unsorted or a sorted T cell fraction (not recorded which). These receptors came from a male donor with ankylosing spondylitis or in good health (not recorded which).

This clonotype has ten or more counts. The genes are TRBV6-5 and TRBJ1-2; D unresolved. CDR3 length: 12 amino acids. Trimming left V 3 bases short and J 4 bases short, with 6 bases between. Germline assignment: CDR1 MNHEY and CDR2 SVGAGI. CDR3 residues: CASSYWGYGYTF. In DNA form, the CDR3 reads TGTGCCAGCAGTTATTGGGGCTATGGCTACACCTTC.

This clonotype was counted ten times or more. This chain connects TRBV6-2 or TRBV6-3 to TRBJ2-7; 8 nucleotides match TRBD1. CDR3 length: 14 residues. V lost 0 bases to trimming and J lost 4 bases; unmatched junction nucleotides: 2. Germline values: CDR1 MNHEY, CDR2 SVGEGT. The CDR3 loop reads CASSYSGTGYEQYF. DNA of the CDR3: TGTGCCAGCAGTTACTCTGGGACAGGATACGAGCAGTACTTC.

As to this clonotype: A much larger clone lies a single base off, so this may be a read error. The chain joins TRBV11-2 to TRBJ2-1; weak D call: TRBD2 (6 bases). The germline V gene encodes CDR1 SGHAT and CDR2 FQNNGV. V was trimmed by 3 bases and J by 4 bases, leaving 13 bases between them. The CDR3 loop spans 15 amino acids. CDR3 loop: CASSFEVGGYNEQFF. CDR3 coding DNA: TGTGCCAGCAGCTTTGAGGTGGGGGGTTACAATGAGCAGTTCTTC.

This clonotype was recorded many times. The chain is built from TRBV2 and TRBJ2-4, with D unclear. This CDR3 comprises 14 residues. V was pared by 4 bases and J by 5 bases, with 12 bases between. The germline V gene encodes CDR1 SNHLY and CDR2 FYNNEI. The CDR3 region is CASSVGFEQNIQYF. In nucleotides, the CDR3 is TGTGCCAGCAGTGTGGGTTTCGAACAAAACATTCAGTACTTC.

J is TRBJ1-2 and V is TRBV18, with 8 positions matching TRBD1. The trim removed 6 bases at V and 4 bases at J, leaving 7 bases unmatched. Germline lookup yields CDR1 KGHSH and CDR2 LQKENI. The CDR3 loop spans 14 amino acids. CDR3 region: CASSSAGQVYGYTF. CDR3 sequence (DNA): TGTGCCAGCTCGTCGGCGGGACAGGTCTATGGCTACACCTTC.

In this sample, this clonotype turned up many times. The chain carries TRBV5-1 and TRBJ2-3; D is tentatively TRBD1 or TRBD2 (5 bases each). Looked up from germline, CDR1 is SGHRS and CDR2 is YFSETQ. The V end was cut by 7 bases, the J end by 0 bases, with 18 bases between. The CDR3 is 16 amino acids. The CDR3, as DNA: TGCGCCAGCGACAGCGGAAGGTTTCCTAGCACAGATACGCAGTATTTT. Translating it yields CASDSGRFPSTDTQYF.

Ten or more counts support this clonotype. V and J are TRBV11-2 and TRBJ2-1; 7 nucleotides agree with TRBD2. The CDR3 is 16 residues long. The junction had 8 bases not matched to a gene; V was cut back by 1 base and J by 5 bases. Looked up from germline, CDR1 is SGHAT and CDR2 is FQNNGV. CDR3 sequence (DNA): TGTGCCAGCAGCTTAGCGGCGGGGGTACCCAACAATGAGCAGTTCTTC. Protein sequence: CASSLAAGVPNNEQFF.

This clonotype occurred many times. This chain joins TRBV9 and TRBJ2-2; TRBD2 matches 16 bases. This CDR3 has 22 residues. CDR1 and CDR2 from the germline V gene are SGDLS and YYNGEE. V trimming: 2 bases; J trimming: 4 bases; junction bases outside the gene matches: 17. Here the CDR3 DNA reads TGTGCCAGCAGCGTTCAACACCCGGGACTAGCGGGGGGGCGCCCGAGCACCGGGGAGCTGTTTTTT. Its translation: CASSVQHPGLAGGRPSTGELFF.

This clonotype was recorded at least ten times. The V call is TRBV28, the J call TRBJ2-7; TRBD1 matches at 7 bases. The CDR3 is 15 residues long. The ends lost 5 bases at V and 2 bases at J; junction bases unmatched: 9. Looked up from germline, CDR1 is MDHEN and CDR2 is SYDVKM. For the CDR3, the DNA is TGTGCCAGCAGTAACAGGGGCCCCGGAGCCTACGAGCAGTACTTC. Translation: CASSNRGPGAYEQYF.

Of note for this clonotype: One junction end disagrees with the germline gene, perhaps due to a read error. The V gene is TRBV28, the J gene TRBJ2-7; maybe TRBD1 (5 bases). Per the germline V gene, CDR1 is MDHEN and CDR2 is SYDVKM. The CDR3 has 15 residues. This CDR3 reads CVSSLGTAGSYEQYF. In DNA form, the CDR3 reads TGTGTCAGCAGTTTGGGTACGGCAGGGTCCTACGAGCAGTACTTC.

This clonotype came up a few times. V and J are TRBV5-1 and TRBJ1-1; tentative D call: TRBD1 (5 bases). The CDR3 loop spans 17 amino acids. V was pared by 4 bases and J by 4 bases, with 23 bases between. In germline, CDR1 is SGHRS, CDR2 YFSETQ. Written as DNA, the CDR3 is TGCGCCAGCAGCCGGATGAGATCGGGGGTTGAGGGCACTGAAGCTTTCTTT. Translated, it gives CASSRMRSGVEGTEAFF.

V is TRBV20-1 and J is TRBJ2-7, with 10 bases matching TRBD1. The CDR3 contains 14 residues. In germline, CDR1 is DFQATT, CDR2 SNEGSKA (reference sequence). V lost 2 bases to trimming and J lost 2 bases; unmatched junction nucleotides: 3. CDR3 in DNA: TGCAGTGCTAGACCGGGACAGGGGCCCTACGAGCAGTACTTC. Translation gives CSARPGQGPYEQYF.

This clonotype came up many times. V and J are TRBV7-9 and TRBJ2-7, with D possibly being TRBD1 (5 bases). This CDR3 comprises 12 residues. Germline V CDR1 and CDR2: SEHNR, FQNEAQ (reference sequence). With 5 bases removed from V and 2 bases from J, the gap between germline ends came to 7 bases. The DNA for the CDR3 is TGTGCCAGCAGCGCGACAGCCTACGAGCAGTACTTC. Translating it yields CASSATAYEQYF.

This clonotype has at least ten counts. The chain links TRBV20-1 to TRBJ2-5, with 8 bases aligning to TRBD2. V shed 0 bases, J shed 5 bases, and the junction held 5 bases outside the gene matches. Per germline, CDR1 DFQATT and CDR2 SNEGSKA (reference sequence). The CDR3 sequence is 14 residues long. CDR3 residues: CSARDRTSLETQYF. The CDR3 nucleotides read TGCAGTGCTAGAGATAGGACTAGCCTTGAGACCCAGTACTTC.

This rearrangement joins TRBV28 to TRBJ1-6, with 7 bases lining up with TRBD1. Germline V CDR1 and CDR2: MDHEN, SYDVKM. V lost 2 bases and J lost 13; bases outside the gene matches: 8. The CDR3 is made up of 14 amino acids. The CDR3 region is CASSLVGGTVPLHF. The DNA of the CDR3 is TGTGCCAGCAGTTTAGTGGGTGGGACAGTGCCCCTCCACTTT.

This clonotype came up many times. The J gene is TRBJ1-6, the V gene TRBV20-1; the D gene is possibly TRBD1 (6 bases). Trimming took 5 bases from V and 8 from J, leaving 19 bases between them. Germline V CDR1 and CDR2: DFQATT, SNEGSKA (reference sequence). The CDR3 length is 15 residues. The CDR3 is CSALNEGDTYSPLHF. DNA of the CDR3: TGCAGTGCTCTAAATGAGGGGGACACTTATTCACCCCTCCACTTT.

The chain couples TRBV28 to TRBJ2-1; the match to TRBD2 covers 7 bases. The CDR3 contains 16 residues. The J segment lost 2 bases and the V segment lost 4 bases, leaving 8 bases of the junction unmatched. CDR1 MDHEN and CDR2 SYDVKM come from the germline V gene. The CDR3 protein is CASSSPHRGAYNEQFF. CDR3 in DNA: TGTGCCAGCAGTTCCCCACATCGGGGGGCCTACAATGAGCAGTTCTTC.

In this sample, this clonotype turned up many times. V gene TRBV20-1 combines with J gene TRBJ2-1; 8 nucleotides match TRBD2. The V segment lost 2 bases and the J segment 2 bases; nucleotides outside the gene matches: 5. CDR1 is DFQATT, CDR2 SNEGSKA, per germline (reference sequence). CDR3 length: 15 residues. CDR3 residues: CSARSRSGTYNEQFF. The DNA for the CDR3 is TGCAGTGCTAGATCTCGTAGCGGGACCTACAATGAGCAGTTCTTC.

In this sample, this clonotype turned up many times. The gene calls are TRBV5-1 and TRBJ2-3, with TRBD2 as a possible D gene (5 bases). Looked up from germline, CDR1 is SGHRS and CDR2 is YFSETQ. Trimming took 4 bases from V and 0 from J, leaving 15 bases between them. The CDR3 consists of 16 residues. CDR3 sequence (DNA): TGCGCCAGCAGCCCCGGAGGAGGAGCCAGCACAGATACGCAGTATTTT. It translates to CASSPGGGASTDTQYF.

Ten or more counts support this clonotype. The CDR3 nucleotides are TGTGCCAGCAGCGTAGCTGAAACGGAGACCCAGTACTTC. This sequence encodes CASSVAETETQYF. The V and J genes are TRBV9 and TRBJ2-5, with D uncertain. This CDR3 region has 13 residues. Trimming pared 0 bases from V and 5 bases from J, leaving 8 bases between. Germline V gene lookup returns CDR1 SGDLS and CDR2 YYNGEE.

This clonotype was seen many times. This chain uses TRBV29-1 with TRBJ2-5; tentative D call: TRBD2 (5 bases). V gave up 8 bases and J gave up 5 bases, with 15 bases separating them. The CDR3 extends over 12 amino acids. Germline-derived CDR1 and CDR2 are SQVTM and ANQGSEA. CDR3 amino acids: CSTVLVLETQYF. CDR3 DNA: TGCAGCACTGTACTAGTCCTGGAGACCCAGTACTTC.

In its sample, this clonotype was seen many times. The genes are TRBV7-8 and TRBJ2-7; 8 nucleotides agree with TRBD1. Germline V gene lookup returns CDR1 SGHVS and CDR2 FQNEAQ. V trimming: 5 bases; J trimming: 5 bases; junction bases outside the gene matches: 14. The CDR3 is 16 residues long. The CDR3 coding sequence is TGTGCCAGCAGCGCCAGACAGGGGAAGTTGAGTAACGAGCAGTACTTC. Residues: CASSARQGKLSNEQYF.

Ten or more counts support this clonotype. This chain connects TRBV6-4 to TRBJ1-2; TRBD1 matches at 9 bases. The CDR3 is 16 residues long. Per the germline V gene, CDR1 is MRHNA and CDR2 is SNTAGT. The V segment lost 0 bases and the J segment 4 bases; nucleotides outside the gene matches: 6. The chain's CDR3 is CASSDSKTGGVYGYTF. The CDR3 nucleotides read TGTGCCAGCAGTGACTCGAAGACAGGGGGAGTCTATGGCTACACCTTC.

This clonotype was counted ten times or more. V and J are TRBV3-1 and TRBJ1-1; no definite D call. The germline V gene encodes CDR1 LGHDT and CDR2 YNNKEL (reference sequence). V lost 4 bases to trimming and J lost 0 bases, with 15 bases between them. The CDR3 sequence is 16 residues long. CDR3 region: CASSRERPTLNTEAFF. The CDR3 region has the DNA TGTGCCAGCAGCCGAGAAAGGCCCACCCTGAACACTGAAGCTTTCTTT.

V gene TRBV2 combines with J gene TRBJ2-3; D gene unclear. Germline CDR1 SNHLY, CDR2 FYNNEI. This CDR3 comprises 13 residues. V was clipped by 3 bases and J by 4 bases, with 8 bases between them. This CDR3 reads CASSEGRADTQYF. As DNA, the CDR3 is TGTGCCAGCAGTGAGGGCCGGGCAGATACGCAGTATTTT.

In this sample, this clonotype turned up many times. The CDR3 bases are TGTGCCAGCAGTACCTCCACATTAGCCAGGGGCGATGAAAAACTGTTTTTT. Amino acid sequence: CASSTSTLARGDEKLFF. This chain joins TRBV12-3 or TRBV12-4 and TRBJ1-4; possible D gene TRBD1, 6 bases. Trimming pared 5 bases from V and 6 bases from J, leaving 22 bases between. The CDR3 loop spans 17 amino acids.

This clonotype was recorded at least ten times. J is TRBJ1-5 and V is TRBV12-3 or TRBV12-4, with TRBD1 matching 9 bases. After removal of 4 bases from V and 3 bases from J, the junction contained 4 bases not matched to a gene. CDR3 length: 15 residues. This CDR3 reads CASSSGQGDNQPQHF. The CDR3 nucleotides read TGTGCCAGCAGTTCGGGACAGGGTGACAATCAGCCCCAGCATTTT.

This clonotype was seen at least ten times. This chain links TRBV29-1 with TRBJ2-1; 9 positions match TRBD2. The V gene end was trimmed by 4 bases and the J gene end by 8 bases; junction bases not matched to a gene: 12. The CDR3 is 15 residues long. Looked up from germline, CDR1 is SQVTM and CDR2 is ANQGSEA. The CDR3 region has the DNA TGCAGCGTTGTGGGACACCGTAGCGGGGGCGATGAGCAGTTCTTC. It translates to CSVVGHRSGGDEQFF.

The sample holds many counts of this clonotype. The V call is TRBV7-2, the J call TRBJ2-3, with D possibly matching TRBD2 (6 bases). Germline CDR1 and CDR2: SGHTA and FQGNSA. The CDR3 has 16 amino acids. Trimming pared 5 bases from V and 4 bases from J, leaving 19 bases between. The CDR3 reads CASSPQTGVRADTQYF. For the CDR3, the DNA is TGTGCCAGCAGCCCCCAGACGGGGGTGCGGGCAGATACGCAGTATTTT.

There are many counts of this clonotype. The CDR3, as DNA: TGTGCCAGCAGCGTATCCCCAGTGGTTTCTAATTCACCCCTCCACTTT. It translates to CASSVSPVVSNSPLHF. The chain is built from TRBV9 and TRBJ1-6; D ambiguous. The CDR3 is 16 residues long. The germline V gene has CDR1 SGDLS and CDR2 YYNGEE. V was shortened by 1 base and J by 6 bases, with 14 bases between the two germline ends. Using reference TRBV9 and TRBJ1-6 for the parts outside the CDR3, the full variable domain is DSGVTQTPKHLITATGQRVTLRCSPRSGDLSVYWYQQSLDQGLQFLIQYYNGEERAKGNILERFSAQQFPDLHSELNLSSLELGDSALYFCASSVSPVVSNSPLHFGNGTRLTVT.